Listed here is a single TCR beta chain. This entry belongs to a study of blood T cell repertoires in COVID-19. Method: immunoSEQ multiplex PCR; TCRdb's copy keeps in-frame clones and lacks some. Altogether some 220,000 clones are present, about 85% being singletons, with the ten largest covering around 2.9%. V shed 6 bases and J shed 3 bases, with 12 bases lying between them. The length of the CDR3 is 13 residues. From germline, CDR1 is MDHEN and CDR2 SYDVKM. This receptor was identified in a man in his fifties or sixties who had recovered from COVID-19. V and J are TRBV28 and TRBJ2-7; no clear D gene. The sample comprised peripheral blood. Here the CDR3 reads CASRRNILYEQYF. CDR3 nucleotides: TGTGCCAGCAGGCGGAACATTCTCTACGAGCAGTACTTC.